This is a list of T cell receptor beta chains from one sample in a study of blood T cell repertoires in COVID-19. The data were produced by immunoSEQ multiplex PCR, yet TCRdb's version contains in-frame clones alone and is incomplete. This table holds about 99,000 clones, 89% found once. Sequencing was performed on peripheral blood. Receptors originate from a woman aged 55-69 years with acute or convalescent COVID-19. Both conserved end residues are part of each CDR3. The D gene is left open where the match is weak. Clone size is given for some rows only: seen once, a few or many times, or a class if the clone is expanded.

clone size: .
J gene: TRBJ1-5
D gene: .
V gene: TRBV6-5
CDR3 protein: CASLNWGGTGQPQHF
CDR3 DNA: TGTGCCAGTCTAAATTGGGGGGGAACGGGTCAGCCCCAGCATTTT

clone size: .
J gene: TRBJ1-4
D gene: .
V gene: TRBV6-5
CDR3 protein: CATGGLRYEKLFF
CDR3 DNA: TGTGCCACCGGCGGGCTGCGGTATGAAAAACTGTTTTTT

clone size: .
J gene: TRBJ1-5
D gene: .
V gene: TRBV4-2
CDR3 protein: CASSQDYRNQPQHF
CDR3 DNA: TGTGCCAGCAGCCAAGATTACAGAAATCAGCCCCAGCATTTT

clone size: .
J gene: TRBJ2-7
D gene: .
V gene: TRBV15
CDR3 protein: CATSRDPRSSGKEQYF
CDR3 DNA: TGTGCCACCAGCAGAGATCCCAGAAGCTCAGGGAAAGAGCAGTACTTC

clone size: few
J gene: TRBJ2-3
D gene: .
V gene: TRBV12-3/TRBV12-4
CDR3 protein: CASSLDPGTQYF
CDR3 DNA: TGTGCCAGCAGTTTAGATCCCGGTACGCAGTATTTT

clone size: .
J gene: TRBJ1-5
D gene: TRBD1
V gene: TRBV15
CDR3 protein: CATSERQGHPNQPQHF
CDR3 DNA: TGTGCCACCAGCGAGCGACAGGGACACCCCAATCAGCCCCAGCATTTT

clone size: .
J gene: TRBJ2-7
D gene: .
V gene: TRBV15
CDR3 protein: CATSSLNSYEQYF
CDR3 DNA: TGTGCCACCAGCAGCTTAAACTCCTACGAGCAGTACTTC

clone size: few
J gene: TRBJ2-1
D gene: TRBD2
V gene: TRBV7-2
CDR3 protein: CASSPQTSRGSYNEQFF
CDR3 DNA: TGTGCCAGCAGCCCCCAGACTAGCCGAGGCTCCTACAATGAGCAGTTCTTC

clone size: .
J gene: TRBJ1-1
D gene: .
V gene: TRBV4-1
CDR3 protein: CASSQAPEWNTEAFF
CDR3 DNA: TGCGCCAGCAGCCAAGCCCCCGAGTGGAACACTGAAGCTTTCTTT

clone size: .
J gene: TRBJ2-7
D gene: .
V gene: TRBV9
CDR3 protein: CASSVAAGSNYEQYF
CDR3 DNA: TGTGCCAGCAGCGTAGCTGCGGGGAGTAACTACGAGCAGTACTTC

clone size: once
J gene: TRBJ1-3
D gene: .
V gene: TRBV18
CDR3 protein: CASSPTAVSGNTIYF
CDR3 DNA: TGTGCCAGCTCACCAACCGCGGTCTCTGGAAACACCATATATTTT

clone size: .
J gene: TRBJ1-2
D gene: TRBD1
V gene: TRBV7-9
CDR3 protein: CASSSGTGGLYGYTF
CDR3 DNA: TGTGCCAGCAGCTCCGGGACAGGGGGCCTCTATGGCTACACCTTC

clone size: .
J gene: TRBJ1-5
D gene: .
V gene: TRBV27
CDR3 protein: CASSFIAGRGPQHF
CDR3 DNA: TGTGCCAGCAGTTTCATAGCTGGCAGGGGGCCCCAGCATTTT

clone size: .
J gene: TRBJ2-1
D gene: .
V gene: TRBV6-5
CDR3 protein: CASTRVENNEQFF
CDR3 DNA: TGTGCCAGCACCAGGGTTGAGAACAATGAGCAGTTCTTC

clone size: .
J gene: TRBJ2-7
D gene: .
V gene: TRBV13
CDR3 protein: CASRPRGIDEQYF
CDR3 DNA: TGTGCCAGCAGACCCAGGGGCATCGACGAGCAGTACTTC

clone size: .
J gene: TRBJ1-3
D gene: .
V gene: TRBV2
CDR3 protein: CASSEGPLSGNTIYF
CDR3 DNA: TGTGCCAGCAGTGAAGGGCCCCTCTCTGGAAACACCATATATTTT

clone size: once
J gene: TRBJ1-2
D gene: .
V gene: TRBV11-1
CDR3 protein: CASSLNAANYGYTF
CDR3 DNA: TGTGCCAGCAGCCTTAACGCAGCTAACTATGGCTACACCTTC

clone size: .
J gene: TRBJ1-2
D gene: TRBD1
V gene: TRBV24-1
CDR3 protein: CATSDRQGYGYTF
CDR3 DNA: TGTGCCACCAGTGATAGACAGGGCTATGGCTACACCTTC

clone size: .
J gene: TRBJ1-1
D gene: TRBD1
V gene: TRBV5-8
CDR3 protein: CASSMGQGLLNTEAFF
CDR3 DNA: TGTGCCAGCAGCATGGGACAGGGCCTCTTGAACACTGAAGCTTTCTTT

clone size: .
J gene: TRBJ1-2
D gene: TRBD1
V gene: TRBV15
CDR3 protein: CATSGRQGAYGYTF
CDR3 DNA: TGTGCCACCAGCGGACGACAGGGGGCGTATGGCTACACCTTC

clone size: .
J gene: TRBJ1-2
D gene: .
V gene: TRBV10-3
CDR3 protein: CAISEASGDLGYTF
CDR3 DNA: TGTGCCATCAGTGAAGCCTCAGGGGATTTGGGCTACACCTTC

clone size: .
J gene: TRBJ1-5
D gene: TRBD1
V gene: TRBV7-8
CDR3 protein: CASSLGQGNQPQHF
CDR3 DNA: TGTGCCAGCAGCTTGGGACAGGGGAATCAGCCCCAGCATTTT

clone size: .
J gene: TRBJ1-2
D gene: .
V gene: TRBV5-1
CDR3 protein: CASSEDTKPNYGYTF
CDR3 DNA: TGCGCCAGCAGCGAGGACACTAAACCTAACTATGGCTACACCTTC

clone size: .
J gene: TRBJ2-7
D gene: TRBD2
V gene: TRBV27
CDR3 protein: CASSSQRAGGAREQYF
CDR3 DNA: TGTGCCAGCAGTTCCCAAAGGGCGGGAGGGGCCAGGGAGCAGTACTTC

clone size: .
J gene: TRBJ1-2
D gene: .
V gene: TRBV24-1
CDR3 protein: CATSDGARGNGYTF
CDR3 DNA: TGTGCCACCAGTGATGGCGCACGAGGAAATGGCTACACCTTC

clone size: .
J gene: TRBJ1-5
D gene: .
V gene: TRBV3-1/TRBV3-2
CDR3 protein: CASSQAQGNQPQHF
CDR3 DNA: TGTGCCAGCAGCCAAGCCCAGGGCAATCAGCCCCAGCATTTT

clone size: .
J gene: TRBJ1-3
D gene: .
V gene: TRBV10-3
CDR3 protein: CAIRAGENSGNTIYF
CDR3 DNA: TGTGCCATCAGGGCAGGGGAAAACTCTGGAAACACCATATATTTT

clone size: .
J gene: TRBJ2-3
D gene: TRBD2
V gene: TRBV11-2
CDR3 protein: CASSPTSGTSTDTQYF
CDR3 DNA: TGTGCCAGCAGCCCAACTAGCGGGACGAGCACAGATACGCAGTATTTT

clone size: .
J gene: TRBJ2-3
D gene: .
V gene: TRBV19
CDR3 protein: CASSQGQTDTQYF
CDR3 DNA: TGTGCCAGTAGTCAGGGGCAGACAGATACGCAGTATTTT

clone size: .
J gene: TRBJ1-4
D gene: .
V gene: TRBV5-5
CDR3 protein: CASSLNLGRFNEKLFF
CDR3 DNA: TGTGCCAGCAGCTTAAATTTGGGGCGCTTCAATGAAAAACTGTTTTTT

clone size: .
J gene: TRBJ2-1
D gene: .
V gene: TRBV29-1
CDR3 protein: CSVEQISYNEQFF
CDR3 DNA: TGCAGCGTTGAGCAGATTTCCTACAATGAGCAGTTCTTC

clone size: .
J gene: TRBJ1-2
D gene: .
V gene: TRBV19
CDR3 protein: CASTSGQRVNYGYTF
CDR3 DNA: TGTGCCAGTACTAGCGGACAGCGAGTTAACTATGGCTACACCTTC

clone size: .
J gene: TRBJ2-2
D gene: .
V gene: TRBV5-1
CDR3 protein: CASSPGSGIPGELFF
CDR3 DNA: TGCGCCAGCAGCCCAGGGTCAGGGATCCCCGGGGAGCTGTTTTTT

clone size: .
J gene: TRBJ1-3
D gene: .
V gene: TRBV10-2
CDR3 protein: CASSFRSALLSSGNTIYF
CDR3 DNA: TGCGCCAGCAGTTTCAGATCCGCCCTCTTAAGCTCTGGAAACACCATATATTTT

clone size: .
J gene: TRBJ1-2
D gene: .
V gene: TRBV9
CDR3 protein: CASSASTGPEGGYTF
CDR3 DNA: TGTGCCAGCAGCGCCTCGACAGGTCCGGAAGGGGGCTACACCTTC

clone size: once
J gene: TRBJ2-4
D gene: .
V gene: TRBV19
CDR3 protein: CASRELQPAKNIQYF
CDR3 DNA: TGTGCCAGTAGGGAGCTCCAGCCAGCCAAAAACATTCAGTACTTC

clone size: .
J gene: TRBJ2-2
D gene: TRBD1
V gene: TRBV19
CDR3 protein: CASRTGPGELFF
CDR3 DNA: TGTGCCAGTAGGACAGGGCCCGGGGAGCTGTTTTTT

clone size: .
J gene: TRBJ2-1
D gene: .
V gene: TRBV6-4
CDR3 protein: CASSDSGGGFDEQFF
CDR3 DNA: TGTGCCAGCAGTGACTCAGGGGGGGGATTCGATGAGCAGTTCTTC

clone size: .
J gene: TRBJ2-1
D gene: .
V gene: TRBV4-2
CDR3 protein: CASSQDPESSYNEQFF
CDR3 DNA: TGTGCCAGCAGCCAAGATCCGGAGAGCTCCTACAATGAGCAGTTCTTC

clone size: few
J gene: TRBJ1-5
D gene: .
V gene: TRBV10-3
CDR3 protein: CAISESAGLIQPQHF
CDR3 DNA: TGTGCCATCAGTGAGTCGGCGGGCCTAATCCAGCCCCAGCATTTT

clone size: .
J gene: TRBJ1-1
D gene: .
V gene: TRBV14
CDR3 protein: CASSLLDGWTEAFF
CDR3 DNA: TGTGCCAGCAGCCTTCTTGACGGGTGGACTGAAGCTTTCTTT

clone size: .
J gene: TRBJ2-1
D gene: .
V gene: TRBV19
CDR3 protein: CASIETARRNEQFF
CDR3 DNA: TGTGCCAGTATTGAGACAGCTAGACGGAATGAGCAGTTCTTC

clone size: .
J gene: TRBJ1-2
D gene: TRBD1
V gene: TRBV19
CDR3 protein: CASLQDRRRGYTF
CDR3 DNA: TGTGCCAGCCTCCAGGACAGGCGTCGGGGCTACACCTTC

clone size: .
J gene: TRBJ1-1
D gene: TRBD1
V gene: TRBV5-4
CDR3 protein: CASSTQTGKNTEAFF
CDR3 DNA: TGTGCCAGCAGCACACAGACAGGGAAGAACACTGAAGCTTTCTTT

clone size: .
J gene: TRBJ2-2
D gene: TRBD2
V gene: TRBV15
CDR3 protein: CATSRGTSGGELFF
CDR3 DNA: TGTGCCACCAGCAGAGGGACTAGCGGCGGGGAGCTGTTTTTT

clone size: .
J gene: TRBJ2-1
D gene: TRBD2
V gene: TRBV27
CDR3 protein: CASSSHRGTSGRARYEQFF
CDR3 DNA: TGTGCCAGCAGTTCGCACAGGGGGACTAGCGGGAGGGCCAGGTATGAGCAGTTCTTC

clone size: .
J gene: TRBJ1-2
D gene: TRBD1
V gene: TRBV29-1
CDR3 protein: CSVQGEVDYGYTF
CDR3 DNA: TGCAGCGTACAGGGGGAGGTCGACTATGGCTACACCTTC

clone size: once
J gene: TRBJ2-1
D gene: TRBD2
V gene: TRBV9
CDR3 protein: CASSVGLAGVTEQFF
CDR3 DNA: TGTGCCAGCAGCGTGGGACTAGCGGGAGTAACTGAGCAGTTCTTC

clone size: .
J gene: TRBJ2-1
D gene: .
V gene: TRBV6-6
CDR3 protein: CASRPEGDEQFF
CDR3 DNA: TGTGCCAGCAGGCCAGAGGGCGATGAGCAGTTCTTC

clone size: .
J gene: TRBJ1-5
D gene: .
V gene: TRBV7-2
CDR3 protein: CASSPTRVGQPQHF
CDR3 DNA: TGTGCCAGCAGCCCGACGAGGGTGGGTCAGCCCCAGCATTTT

clone size: .
J gene: TRBJ1-6
D gene: TRBD1
V gene: TRBV18
CDR3 protein: CASSPLSGGNSPLHF
CDR3 DNA: TGTGCCAGCTCACCCCTTTCAGGGGGGAATTCACCCCTCCACTTT

clone size: .
J gene: TRBJ2-3
D gene: .
V gene: TRBV5-1
CDR3 protein: CASSLGQTSDTQYF
CDR3 DNA: TGCGCCAGCAGCTTAGGACAGACGTCAGATACGCAGTATTTT

clone size: .
J gene: TRBJ2-3
D gene: TRBD2
V gene: TRBV12-5
CDR3 protein: CASGLRLAGTDTQYF
CDR3 DNA: TGTGCTAGTGGTTTGAGACTAGCGGGGACAGATACGCAGTATTTT

clone size: .
J gene: TRBJ1-1
D gene: .
V gene: TRBV11-3
CDR3 protein: CASSGDSNTEAFF
CDR3 DNA: TGTGCCAGCAGCGGAGACTCGAACACTGAAGCTTTCTTT

clone size: .
J gene: TRBJ1-4
D gene: TRBD1
V gene: TRBV24-1
CDR3 protein: CATGTGGSEKLFF
CDR3 DNA: TGTGCCACCGGGACAGGGGGAAGTGAAAAACTGTTTTTT

clone size: .
J gene: TRBJ1-2
D gene: .
V gene: TRBV10-3
CDR3 protein: CAISEDRNYGYTF
CDR3 DNA: TGTGCCATCAGTGAGGACAGGAACTATGGCTACACCTTC

clone size: few
J gene: TRBJ2-3
D gene: .
V gene: TRBV10-1
CDR3 protein: CASSAGTVTDTQYF
CDR3 DNA: TGCGCCAGCAGTGCGGGAACAGTCACAGATACGCAGTATTTT